A single sample is the source of the 20 T cell receptor beta chains below, sequenced in a study of identifying expanded T cells in peripheral blood. This table comes from immunoSEQ multiplex PCR, and its TCRdb copy is limited to in-frame clones, with some not included. The repertoire holds roughly 100,000 clones, with around 88% as singletons. Material: blood. These receptors came from a person aged 18 to 70 in good health.

This clone was seen a few times. This chain connects TRBV5-5 to TRBJ1-2; D uncertain. V gave up 5 bases and J gave up 8 bases, with 13 bases separating them. Germline CDR1 and CDR2: SGHKS and YYEKEE (reference sequence). The CDR3 sequence is 12 residues long. In DNA form, the CDR3 reads TGTGCCAGCAGAAGGGCGGGGATGGGCTACACCTTC. This encodes CASRRAGMGYTF.

Here the CDR3 DNA reads TGTGCCAGCAAAAGACTAGCGGGAGGGAGCAATGAGCAGTTCTTC. Its translation is CASKRLAGGSNEQFF. The chain is built from TRBV6-6 and TRBJ2-1, with 14 bases that match TRBD2. Germline trimming cut 7 bases from V and 6 bases from J; bases unmatched to any gene: 5. Germline lookup yields CDR1 MNHNY and CDR2 SVGAGI (reference sequence). The CDR3 has 15 residues.

The chain has TRBV5-1 and TRBJ2-3; 9 bases agree with TRBD2. This CDR3 comprises 16 residues. Germline values: CDR1 SGHRS, CDR2 YFSETQ. The J segment lost 0 bases and the V segment lost 4 bases, leaving 6 bases of the junction unmatched. The CDR3 reads CASSPLGLASTDTQYF. CDR3 nucleotides: TGCGCCAGCAGCCCCCTTGGACTAGCGAGCACAGATACGCAGTATTTT.

The gene calls are TRBV5-4 and TRBJ2-2; 8 bases agree with TRBD2. CDR1 and CDR2 (germline): SGHNT, YYREEE (reference sequence). This CDR3 has 16 residues. Unmatched junction bases numbered 10, after V lost 4 bases and J lost 5 bases. The CDR3 DNA follows: TGTGCCAGCAGCCCTAGACTAGCGAGAGGGACCGGGGAGCTGTTTTTT. Protein product: CASSPRLARGTGELFF.

The chain employs TRBV6-5 and TRBJ1-1; D unclear. V was shortened by 6 bases and J by 1 base, with 12 bases between the two germline ends. The CDR3 length is 14 residues. Per germline, CDR1 MNHEY and CDR2 SVGAGI. The CDR3 DNA reads as TGTGCCAGCAGCGGGCTCCCAGGGAACACTGAAGCTTTCTTT. Residues: CASSGLPGNTEAFF.

This clone is a singleton in its sample. J is TRBJ1-5 and V is TRBV6-5; TRBD1 is a possible D gene (5 bases). The CDR3 spans 14 residues. V shed 5 bases and J shed 1 base, with 9 bases lying between them. CDR1 is MNHEY and CDR2 is SVGAGI in the germline V gene. The CDR3 loop reads CASSPTGSNQPQHF. The CDR3 nucleotides read TGTGCCAGCAGTCCTACAGGCAGCAATCAGCCCCAGCATTTT.

The V gene is TRBV7-9, the J gene TRBJ2-2; the D gene is possibly TRBD1 (6 bases). This CDR3 has 15 residues. The germline V gene has CDR1 SEHNR and CDR2 FQNEAQ (reference sequence). V was trimmed by 5 bases and J by 7 bases, leaving 17 bases between them. The CDR3 region is CASSPNPTGGGELFF. The CDR3 nucleotides read TGTGCCAGCAGCCCCAACCCGACAGGTGGCGGGGAGCTGTTTTTT.

CDR3 amino acids: CASSLYSNGGYTF. CDR3 nucleotide sequence: TGTGCCAGCAGCTTATATTCGAACGGAGGCTACACCTTC. The chain uses TRBV7-8 and TRBJ1-2, with unresolved D. V was clipped by 2 bases and J by 8 bases, with 12 bases between them. This CDR3 is built from 13 residues. Germline values: CDR1 SGHVS, CDR2 FQNEAQ.

The table lists this clone with a count of one. Within the sample, other DNA sequences also encode this same CDR3. This CDR3 reads CASSLGTASYEQYF. CDR3 sequence (DNA): TGCGCCAGCAGCCTCGGGACGGCGTCCTACGAGCAGTACTTC. This chain connects TRBV5-1 to TRBJ2-7; D may be TRBD1 or TRBD2 (5 bases each). Per the germline V gene, CDR1 is SGHRS and CDR2 is YFSETQ. V gave up 4 bases and J gave up 1 base, with 12 bases separating them. The CDR3 sequence is 14 residues long.

This clone was seen only once. V gene TRBV2 combines with J gene TRBJ1-4, with D hard to call. The CDR3 consists of 14 residues. Looked up from germline, CDR1 is SNHLY and CDR2 is FYNNEI. V gave up 4 bases and J gave up 8 bases, with 14 bases separating them. The CDR3 nucleotides read TGTGCCAGCAGTGTCCGAAGTAAGCGAGAAAAACTGTTTTTT. Its translation is CASSVRSKREKLFF. The full variable domain, its missing parts supplied by reference TRBV2 and TRBJ1-4, is EPEVTQTPSHQVTQMGQEVILRCVPISNHLYFYWYRQILGQKVEFLVSFYNNEISEKSEIFDDQFSVERPDGSNFTLKIRSTKLEDSAMYFCASSVRSKREKLFFGSGTQLSVL.

The CDR3 DNA is TGTGCCAGCATTATAGAAGAGAACCAGTACTTC. It translates to CASIIEENQYF. The J gene is TRBJ2-5, the V gene TRBV21-1; TRBD2, the table's D call, was not compared with the DNA. TRBV21-1 has pseudogene status. The CDR3 sequence is 11 residues long.

The CDR3, as DNA: TGTGCCAGCAGTTCAGGGGGAATGGCCAAAAACATTCAGTACTTC. Amino acids: CASSSGGMAKNIQYF. The chain recombines TRBV28 with TRBJ2-4; 7 bases match TRBD1. The CDR3 runs to 15 residues. V shed 4 bases and J 1 base; nucleotides not matched to a gene: 4. CDR1 MDHEN and CDR2 SYDVKM come from the germline V gene.

The chain recombines TRBV4-2 with TRBJ2-3, with 11 bases aligning to TRBD2. The CDR3 extends over 17 amino acids. Germline V gene lookup returns CDR1 LGHNA and CDR2 YNFKEQ. The trim removed 1 base at V and 2 bases at J, leaving 5 bases unmatched. The CDR3 DNA reads as TGTGCCAGCAGCCAAGTAGGGACTAGCGGCTTCACAGATACGCAGTATTTT. As protein: CASSQVGTSGFTDTQYF.

V is TRBV11-3 and J is TRBJ2-7; 8 bases match TRBD2. The CDR3 is 13 residues long. Germline V lookup: CDR1 SGHNT, CDR2 YENEEA. V gave up 8 bases and J gave up 0 bases; unmatched junction bases: 3. The CDR3 reads CASGLAGSYEQYF. The CDR3 DNA follows: TGTGCCAGCGGGCTAGCGGGCTCCTACGAGCAGTACTTC.

This clone turned up a few times. The genes are TRBV5-4 and TRBJ1-5, with D possibly being TRBD1 (6 bases). V lost 4 bases, J lost 9 bases, and 17 bases lay in between. Per germline, CDR1 SGHNT and CDR2 YYREEE (reference sequence). The CDR3 runs 14 residues. In nucleotides, the CDR3 is TGTGCCAGCAGCGACTCGGGACAAATCGGGCCCCAGCATTTT. This codes for CASSDSGQIGPQHF.

The genes are TRBV6-1 and TRBJ1-3, with TRBD1 as a possible D gene (5 bases). This CDR3 has 15 amino acids. CDR1 is MNHNS, CDR2 SASEGT, per germline. V shed 8 bases and J shed 8 bases, with 22 bases lying between them. CDR3 DNA sequence: TGTGCCAGCTTCGAACCCGGGACGGCATCGGACACCATATATTTT. Encoded protein: CASFEPGTASDTIYF.

The genes are TRBV5-4 and TRBJ1-4; the D is unclear. The CDR3 loop spans 14 amino acids. V shed 2 bases and J shed 8 bases, with 13 bases lying between them. The germline V gene has CDR1 SGHNT and CDR2 YYREEE (reference sequence). The CDR3 here is CASSFGYVEEKLFF. The CDR3 nucleotides are TGTGCCAGCAGCTTTGGTTACGTCGAGGAAAAACTGTTTTTT.

This clone was seen ten or more times. The rearrangement joins TRBV29-1 to TRBJ2-7; weak D call: TRBD1 (5 bases). The CDR3 is 12 amino acids. The germline V gene has CDR1 SQVTM and CDR2 ANQGSEA. The V end lost 3 bases, the J end lost 6 bases, and 12 bases lay between the germline ends. Written as DNA, the CDR3 is TGCAGCGTTGAGTTAAGGGGCGGCGAGCAGTACTTC. This translates into CSVELRGGEQYF.

The rearrangement links TRBV25-1 to TRBJ1-4; TRBD1 agrees at 10 bases. The V segment lost 8 bases and the J segment 8 bases; nucleotides outside the gene matches: 5. Germline values: CDR1 MGHDK, CDR2 SYGVNS. This CDR3 has 13 residues. CDR3: CASSGTGEEKLFF. CDR3 nucleotide sequence: TGTGCCAGCTCCGGGACAGGGGAAGAAAAACTGTTTTTT.

This clone was picked up one time. The chain carries TRBV5-5 and TRBJ2-7; D might be TRBD2 (6 bases). V dropped 6 bases and J dropped 4 bases, with 17 bases sitting between them. This CDR3 has 14 residues. Germline V gives CDR1 SGHKS, CDR2 YYEKEE (reference sequence). CDR3: CASKKGDGGYEQYF. In nucleotides, the CDR3 is TGTGCCAGCAAAAAAGGGGATGGAGGGTACGAGCAGTACTTC. The entire variable domain, with the rest obtained from reference TRBV5-5 and TRBJ2-7, is as follows: DAGVTQSPTHLIKTRGQQVTLRCSPISGHKSVSWYQQVLGQGPQFIFQYYEKEERGRGNFPDRFSARQFPNYSSELNVNALLLGDSALYLCASKKGDGGYEQYFGPGTRLTVT.